The rows below give T cell receptor beta chains drawn from one sample of a study of T cell repertoires in cytomegalovirus infection. TCRdb ran MiXCR on the reads and lists one entry per CDR3 protein. The sample yields 300,000 or so distinct CDR3 sequences, roughly a tenth seen once. Sequences were obtained from PBMCs. These receptors originate from a human donor in good health (CMV status not recorded). Some clones in this sample may be carry-over from other donors' samples. The CDR3 runs from the conserved cysteine through the conserved F or W. The order of the fields is D gene, V gene, J gene, clone size, CDR3 DNA, CDR3 protein. D genes are given only for firm matches. Some rows have no size entry. The others give once, few or many, or a class for an expanded clone.

d_gene: .
v_gene: TRBV5-4
j_gene: TRBJ1-1
abundance: many
CDR3nt: TGTGCCAGCAGCTTGGATGGCAGAATCACTGAAGCTTTCTTT
CDR3aa: CASSLDGRITEAFF

d_gene: TRBD1
v_gene: TRBV20-1
j_gene: TRBJ1-1
abundance: many
CDR3nt: TGCAGTGCTAGAACCGTACAGGGGGGAATGAACACTGAAGCTTTCTTT
CDR3aa: CSARTVQGGMNTEAFF

d_gene: TRBD1
v_gene: TRBV6-2/TRBV6-3
j_gene: TRBJ2-4
abundance: many
CDR3nt: TGTGCCAGCAGTAGACACCGGGACAGGGTCCAAAACATTCAGTACTTC
CDR3aa: CASSRHRDRVQNIQYF

d_gene: .
v_gene: TRBV7-9
j_gene: TRBJ1-1
abundance: many
CDR3nt: TGTGCCAGCAGCTTAGCGGCCGCGAACACTGAAGCTTTCTTT
CDR3aa: CASSLAAANTEAFF

d_gene: .
v_gene: TRBV6-5
j_gene: TRBJ2-7
abundance: many
CDR3nt: TGTGCCAGCAGTTATGTGGCAGGCGACTACGAGCAGTACTTC
CDR3aa: CASSYVAGDYEQYF

d_gene: .
v_gene: TRBV6-2/TRBV6-3
j_gene: TRBJ1-5
abundance: few
CDR3nt: TGTGCCAGCAGTAGCCGGACTGCGGGGCGTAGCAATCAGCCCCAGCATTTT
CDR3aa: CASSSRTAGRSNQPQHF

d_gene: .
v_gene: TRBV28
j_gene: TRBJ2-3
abundance: .
CDR3nt: TGTGCCAGCAGTTCACCCAGCAGGGCCAACACAGATACGCAGTATTTT
CDR3aa: CASSSPSRANTDTQYF

d_gene: .
v_gene: TRBV7-9
j_gene: TRBJ2-3
abundance: many
CDR3nt: TGTGCCAGCGCTTTAAACCCTAGCACAGATACGCAGTATTTT
CDR3aa: CASALNPSTDTQYF

d_gene: .
v_gene: TRBV7-9
j_gene: TRBJ2-1
abundance: many
CDR3nt: TGTGCCAGCAGCCGTCCCCCCGCACACAATGAGCAGTTCTTC
CDR3aa: CASSRPPAHNEQFF

d_gene: .
v_gene: TRBV19
j_gene: TRBJ1-1
abundance: many
CDR3nt: TGTGCCAGTAGTATAGCGGGACCTGTAAACACTGAAGCTTTCTTT
CDR3aa: CASSIAGPVNTEAFF

d_gene: .
v_gene: TRBV10-3
j_gene: TRBJ2-3
abundance: few
CDR3nt: TGTGCCATCAGTGAGTTCTCGGGACGAACCACAGATACGCAGTATTTT
CDR3aa: CAISEFSGRTTDTQYF

d_gene: .
v_gene: TRBV27
j_gene: TRBJ2-7
abundance: many
CDR3nt: TGTGCCAGCAGTTTAGCGCAAGACCACTACGAGCAGTACTTC
CDR3aa: CASSLAQDHYEQYF

d_gene: TRBD1
v_gene: TRBV6-1
j_gene: TRBJ2-5
abundance: many
CDR3nt: TGTGCCAGCAGTGTCAACAGGGGGAAAGAGACCCAGTACTTC
CDR3aa: CASSVNRGKETQYF

d_gene: TRBD2
v_gene: TRBV27
j_gene: TRBJ2-2
abundance: many
CDR3nt: TGTGCCAGCAGTTTAAGAGGTAGCGGGGGGGCCGGCACCGGGGAGCTGTTTTTT
CDR3aa: CASSLRGSGGAGTGELFF

d_gene: .
v_gene: TRBV28
j_gene: TRBJ1-1
abundance: few
CDR3nt: TGTGCCAGCAGAACACAGGTCATGAACACTGAAGCTTTCTTT
CDR3aa: CASRTQVMNTEAFF

d_gene: .
v_gene: TRBV6-6
j_gene: TRBJ1-2
abundance: many
CDR3nt: TGTGCCAGCGGGGGGGGCTCATCCTATGGCTACACCTTC
CDR3aa: CASGGGSSYGYTF

d_gene: .
v_gene: TRBV29-1
j_gene: TRBJ1-2
abundance: few
CDR3nt: TGCAGCGTTTGGACCGGTCACAAGGGAAACTATGGCTACACCTTC
CDR3aa: CSVWTGHKGNYGYTF

d_gene: .
v_gene: TRBV7-8
j_gene: TRBJ2-3
abundance: many
CDR3nt: TGTGCCAGCAGCGCCGGCGGGCCAGATACGCAGTATTTT
CDR3aa: CASSAGGPDTQYF

d_gene: TRBD1
v_gene: TRBV12-3/TRBV12-4
j_gene: TRBJ2-6
abundance: .
CDR3nt: TGTGCCAGCAGTTTCGCCGGGACAGGGAATTTAATGTCTGGGGCCAACGTCCTGACTTTC
CDR3aa: CASSFAGTGNLMSGANVLTF

d_gene: .
v_gene: TRBV4-1
j_gene: TRBJ2-1
abundance: .
CDR3nt: TGCGCCAGCAGCCACTATCGAGGGGGGGAGGGTGAGCAGTTCTTC
CDR3aa: CASSHYRGGEGEQFF

d_gene: TRBD1
v_gene: TRBV7-2
j_gene: TRBJ2-1
abundance: many
CDR3nt: TGTGCCAGCAGCTTCCCGGGACAGGGCCTGGAGCAGTTCTTC
CDR3aa: CASSFPGQGLEQFF

d_gene: TRBD1
v_gene: TRBV28
j_gene: TRBJ1-2
abundance: .
CDR3nt: TGTGCCAGCAGTTTAGGGGGCAGGGGGCCTCTTGGCTACACCTTC
CDR3aa: CASSLGGRGPLGYTF

d_gene: TRBD1
v_gene: TRBV2
j_gene: TRBJ1-1
abundance: many
CDR3nt: TGTGCCAGCAGTGAAGGGACAGGGGGCAACACTGAAGCTTTCTTT
CDR3aa: CASSEGTGGNTEAFF

d_gene: .
v_gene: TRBV7-8
j_gene: TRBJ2-1
abundance: many
CDR3nt: TGTGCCAGCAGCTTGGACAAGTACAATGAGCAGTTCTTC
CDR3aa: CASSLDKYNEQFF

d_gene: TRBD1
v_gene: TRBV7-9
j_gene: TRBJ1-1
abundance: few
CDR3nt: TGTGCCAGCAGCCCTCTCCAGGGGGCCGATAACACTGAAGCTTTCTTT
CDR3aa: CASSPLQGADNTEAFF

d_gene: TRBD1
v_gene: TRBV6-1
j_gene: TRBJ2-2
abundance: many
CDR3nt: TGTGCCAGCAGTGCTTGGACAGGTCGCGACACCGGGGAGCTGTTTTTT
CDR3aa: CASSAWTGRDTGELFF

d_gene: .
v_gene: TRBV20-1
j_gene: TRBJ2-4
abundance: many
CDR3nt: TGCAGTGCGAGGCCGGACAGCGAAAACATTCAGTACTTC
CDR3aa: CSARPDSENIQYF

d_gene: .
v_gene: TRBV2
j_gene: TRBJ1-5
abundance: many
CDR3nt: TGTGCCAGCAGTGAAAGGGATGCCAATCAGCCCCAGCATTTT
CDR3aa: CASSERDANQPQHF

d_gene: .
v_gene: TRBV20-1
j_gene: TRBJ1-2
abundance: many
CDR3nt: TGCAGTGCTACGGACCACTATGGCTACACCTTC
CDR3aa: CSATDHYGYTF

d_gene: .
v_gene: TRBV2
j_gene: TRBJ1-6
abundance: .
CDR3nt: TGTGCCAGCAGCTTAGGACAGTCCGTGGATTCACCCCTCCACTTT
CDR3aa: CASSLGQSVDSPLHF

d_gene: .
v_gene: TRBV19
j_gene: TRBJ2-3
abundance: .
CDR3nt: TGTGCCACCGCGTCCGGGGATACGCAGTATTTT
CDR3aa: CATASGDTQYF

d_gene: .
v_gene: TRBV2
j_gene: TRBJ2-5
abundance: many
CDR3nt: TGTGCCAGCACCCCGCAGGGGATCCAAGAGACCCAGTACTTC
CDR3aa: CASTPQGIQETQYF

d_gene: .
v_gene: TRBV4-2
j_gene: TRBJ2-6
abundance: many
CDR3nt: TGTGCCAGCAGCCACGGTCGAGGATCTGGGGCCAACGTCCTGACTTTC
CDR3aa: CASSHGRGSGANVLTF

d_gene: .
v_gene: TRBV7-2
j_gene: TRBJ1-2
abundance: many
CDR3nt: TGTGCCAGCAGCCCCGGAATGCAGATCTATGGCTACACCTTC
CDR3aa: CASSPGMQIYGYTF

d_gene: .
v_gene: TRBV7-2
j_gene: TRBJ1-5
abundance: many
CDR3nt: TGTGCCAGCAGCCCCCCCGGGACACATCAGCCCCAGCATTTT
CDR3aa: CASSPPGTHQPQHF